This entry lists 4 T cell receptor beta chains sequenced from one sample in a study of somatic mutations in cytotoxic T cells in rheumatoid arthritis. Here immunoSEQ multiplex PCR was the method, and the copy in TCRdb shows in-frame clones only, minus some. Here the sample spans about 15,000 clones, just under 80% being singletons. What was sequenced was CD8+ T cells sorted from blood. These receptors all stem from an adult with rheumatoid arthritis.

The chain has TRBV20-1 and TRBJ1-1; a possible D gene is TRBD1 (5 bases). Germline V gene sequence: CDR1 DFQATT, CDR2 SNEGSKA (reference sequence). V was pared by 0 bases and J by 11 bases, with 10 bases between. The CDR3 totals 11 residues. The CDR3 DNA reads TGCAGTGCTAGAGATGGGGGGGAGGCTTTCTTT. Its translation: CSARDGGEAFF.

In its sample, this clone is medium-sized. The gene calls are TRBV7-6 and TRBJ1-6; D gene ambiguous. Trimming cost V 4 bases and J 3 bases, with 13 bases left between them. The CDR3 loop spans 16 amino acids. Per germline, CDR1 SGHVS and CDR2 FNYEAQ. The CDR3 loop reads CASSSAMQDYNSPLHF. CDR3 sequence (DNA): TGTGCCAGCAGCTCCGCCATGCAAGACTATAATTCACCCCTCCACTTT.

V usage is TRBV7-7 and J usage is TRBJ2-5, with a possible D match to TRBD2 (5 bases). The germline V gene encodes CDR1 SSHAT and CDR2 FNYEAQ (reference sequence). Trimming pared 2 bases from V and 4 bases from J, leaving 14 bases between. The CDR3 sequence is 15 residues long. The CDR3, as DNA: TGTGCCAGCAGCTTAACTAGATGGTCCCCAGAGACCCAGTACTTC. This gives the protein CASSLTRWSPETQYF.

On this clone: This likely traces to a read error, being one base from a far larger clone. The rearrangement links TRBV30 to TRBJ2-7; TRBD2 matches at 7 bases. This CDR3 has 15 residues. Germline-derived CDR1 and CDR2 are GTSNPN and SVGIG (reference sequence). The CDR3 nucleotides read TGTACCTGGAGTCCGGAGACTGGGGGGGACTACGAGCAGTACTTC. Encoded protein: CTWSPETGGDYEQYF.